Following are 32 T cell receptor beta chains from one sample sequenced in a study of cytomegalovirus exposure and HLA in healthy donors. The PCR used 60 Vbeta and 13 Jbeta primers. The table came from immunoSEQ multiplex PCR; TCRdb's copy has only in-frame clones and leaves some out. The profile shows more than 50,000 clones, 77% of them singletons. Specimen: PBMCs. The origin of the receptors is a female donor in good health and CMV-seronegative.

The rearrangement uses TRBV18 and TRBJ2-7; D unresolved. The length of the CDR3 is 13 residues. Germline CDR1 reads KGHSH; CDR2 reads LQKENI. Trimming pared 3 bases from V and 2 bases from J, leaving 8 bases between. DNA of the CDR3: TGTGCCAGCTCACCGAGTGGAGCCTACGAGCAGTACTTC. Translating gives CASSPSGAYEQYF.

The rearrangement links TRBV5-1 to TRBJ1-1, with D uncertain. V lost 5 bases to trimming and J lost 4 bases, with 12 bases between them. CDR1 SGHRS and CDR2 YFSETQ come from the germline V gene. The CDR3 sequence is 13 residues long. CDR3 protein: CASSEVPSTEAFF. The CDR3 coding sequence is TGCGCCAGCAGTGAGGTGCCTAGCACTGAAGCTTTCTTT.

The genes are TRBV5-1 and TRBJ2-3; 7 bases map to TRBD1. The CDR3 extends over 15 amino acids. The V gene end was trimmed by 3 bases and the J gene end by 3 bases; junction bases not matched to a gene: 7. Germline-derived CDR1 and CDR2 are SGHRS and YFSETQ. The CDR3 DNA follows: TGCGCCAGCAGCTCCCAGACAGGGCGGACAGATACGCAGTATTTT. The encoded protein is CASSSQTGRTDTQYF.

This chain connects TRBV28 to TRBJ1-4; perhaps TRBD1 as D (5 bases). CDR1 and CDR2 (germline): MDHEN, SYDVKM. Trimming cost V 8 bases and J 4 bases, with 11 bases left between them. The CDR3 consists of 13 residues. In nucleotides, the CDR3 is TGTGCCAGCGGGGCGACGATTAATGAAAAACTGTTTTTT. Its translation: CASGATINEKLFF.

The rearrangement joins TRBV5-1 to TRBJ1-3, with TRBD1 matching 8 bases. Per germline, CDR1 SGHRS and CDR2 YFSETQ. The CDR3 contains 16 residues. J gave up 4 bases and V 0 bases, and 6 bases lay outside the gene matches. CDR3 nucleotide sequence: TGCGCCAGCAGCTTGGACTCTGGGACAGGCGGAAACACCATATATTTT. Translated: CASSLDSGTGGNTIYF.

The chain recombines TRBV7-9 with TRBJ2-1; 8 bases fit TRBD1. V trimming: 6 bases; J trimming: 8 bases; junction bases outside the gene matches: 9. CDR1 SEHNR and CDR2 FQNEAQ come from the germline V gene (reference sequence). The CDR3 consists of 14 residues. DNA for the CDR3: TGTGCCAGCAGGACGATACAGGGGGAAGATGAGCAGTTCTTC. Encoded protein: CASRTIQGEDEQFF.

The rearrangement uses TRBV10-3 and TRBJ1-5; TRBD1 agrees at 7 bases. The V gene's germline CDR1 is ENHRY and CDR2 SYGVKD. The CDR3 has 14 residues. V lost 5 bases and J lost 5; bases outside the gene matches: 6. The CDR3 nucleotides read TGTGCCATCAGTCCACAGGGGAGTGATCAGCCCCAGCATTTT. This codes for CAISPQGSDQPQHF.

This clone has more than one count but fewer than ten. The chain carries TRBV9 and TRBJ2-1; D might be TRBD1 (5 bases). Per the germline V gene, CDR1 is SGDLS and CDR2 is YYNGEE. The CDR3 is 12 amino acids. Trimming stripped 3 bases from V and 10 bases from J, with 11 bases between. The CDR3 DNA follows: TGTGCCAGCAGCGCAGTGCACAGGGAGCAGTTCTTC. Amino acid sequence: CASSAVHREQFF.

J is TRBJ2-7 and V is TRBV2, with D maybe TRBD1 (5 bases). Germline CDR1 and CDR2: SNHLY and FYNNEI. CDR3 size: 12 residues. The germline V and J ends were trimmed by 9 bases and 1 base, with 10 bases remaining between them. The CDR3 spells CASAGLSYEQYF. The CDR3, as DNA: TGTGCCAGTGCAGGGCTTTCCTACGAGCAGTACTTC.

This clone was picked up a small number of times. The genes are TRBV29-1 and TRBJ2-4; D may be TRBD1 (6 bases). Germline V gives CDR1 SQVTM, CDR2 ANQGSEA. The CDR3 extends over 12 amino acids. Trimming pared 3 bases from V and 10 bases from J, leaving 13 bases between. In DNA, the CDR3 is TGCAGCGTTGAGGTTCAGGGGCCTATTCAGTACTTC. This codes for CSVEVQGPIQYF.

The rearrangement joins TRBV28 to TRBJ1-2; the D gene is possibly TRBD1 (5 bases). V was cut by 2 bases and J by 3 bases, with 7 bases left in between. Germline V lookup: CDR1 MDHEN, CDR2 SYDVKM. CDR3 length: 13 amino acids. The CDR3 DNA follows: TGTGCCAGCAGTTTAAAGGGGCACTATGGCTACACCTTC. Protein: CASSLKGHYGYTF.

There are a few counts of this clone. V and J are TRBV28 and TRBJ2-2, with D possibly being TRBD1 (5 bases). CDR1 is MDHEN, CDR2 SYDVKM, per germline. The V and J ends lost 1 base and 5 bases respectively, with 11 bases between them. CDR3 length equals 15 residues. This chain's CDR3 is CASSLYPGKTGELFF. DNA of the CDR3: TGTGCCAGCAGTTTATATCCAGGGAAGACCGGGGAGCTGTTTTTT.

The chain has TRBV12-5 and TRBJ2-1; D gene uncertain. This CDR3 spans 13 amino acids. CDR1 LGHNT and CDR2 FRNRAP come from the germline V gene. The V gene lost 1 base and the J gene lost 8 bases, with 9 bases spanning the gap. CDR3 loop: CASGLEAGDEQFF. DNA for the CDR3: TGTGCTAGTGGTTTGGAGGCAGGCGATGAGCAGTTCTTC. Looking up the rest from reference TRBV12-5 and TRBJ2-1 gives the full variable domain: DARVTQTPRHKVTEMGQEVTMRCQPILGHNTVFWYRQTMMQGLELLAYFRNRAPLDDSGMPKDRFSAEMPDATLATLKIQPSEPRDSAVYFCASGLEAGDEQFFGPGTRLTVL.

The chain is built from TRBV19 and TRBJ1-1; the match to TRBD1 covers 10 bases. Per the germline V gene, CDR1 is LNHDA and CDR2 is SQIVND (reference sequence). The CDR3 extends over 16 amino acids. V lost 5 bases to trimming and J lost 2 bases; unmatched junction nucleotides: 8. The CDR3 region is CASSSPGTGANTEAFF. The CDR3 coding sequence is TGTGCCAGTAGTTCTCCCGGGACAGGGGCCAACACTGAAGCTTTCTTT.

The gene calls are TRBV7-2 and TRBJ1-1, with D perhaps matching TRBD1 (5 bases). CDR1 is SGHTA, CDR2 FQGNSA, per germline. Trimming shortened V by 5 bases and J by 1 base, and 14 bases separated the two germline ends. The CDR3 runs to 15 residues. CDR3 sequence (DNA): TGTGCCAGCAGCACGGTAACAGGAAAGAACACTGAAGCTTTCTTT. Its translation is CASSTVTGKNTEAFF.

The chain uses TRBV7-3 and TRBJ1-1; the D is unclear. Germline V gene lookup returns CDR1 SGHTA and CDR2 FQGTGA. Trimming took 5 bases from V and 3 from J, leaving 22 bases between them. The CDR3 runs 17 residues. CDR3 bases: TGTGCCAGCAGCCCCAAGGGCCGGGGTGGAATGGACACTGAAGCTTTCTTT. This codes for CASSPKGRGGMDTEAFF. The complete variable domain, with remaining parts taken from reference TRBV7-3 and TRBJ1-1, reads GAGVSQTPSNKVTEKGKYVELRCDPISGHTALYWYRQSLGQGPEFLIYFQGTGAADDSGLPNDRFFAVRPEGSVSTLKIQRTERGDSAVYLCASSPKGRGGMDTEAFFGQGTRLTVV.

This clone was recorded only once. The chain recombines TRBV15 with TRBJ1-5; unclear D gene. The CDR3 has 14 amino acids. Trimming took off 1 base at V and 2 bases at J, with 6 bases between the two ends. Germline V gene lookup returns CDR1 LNHNV and CDR2 YYDKDF (reference sequence). Here the CDR3 DNA reads TGTGCCACCAGCAGAGTATCCGGCAATCAGCCCCAGCATTTT. Its translation: CATSRVSGNQPQHF.

This clone was counted between two and nine times. This chain links TRBV6-4 with TRBJ2-5; D might be TRBD1 (6 bases). Trimming removed 7 bases at V and 5 bases at J, with 14 bases between. This CDR3 spans 13 amino acids. The germline CDR1 and CDR2 sequences are MRHNA and SNTAGT. DNA of the CDR3: TGTGCCAGCACCAGAACAGGGCCCGAGACCCAGTACTTC. It codes for CASTRTGPETQYF.

V is TRBV4-3 and J is TRBJ2-6, with 10 bases lining up with TRBD1. Germline V gives CDR1 LGHNA, CDR2 YSLEER. The ends lost 0 bases at V and 4 bases at J; junction bases unmatched: 6. CDR3 length equals 18 residues. The CDR3 DNA reads as TGCGCCAGCAGCCAAGATCGGGACAGGGGCTCCGGGGCCAACGTCCTGACTTTC. It encodes CASSQDRDRGSGANVLTF.

J is TRBJ2-5 and V is TRBV5-1; TRBD1 aligns across 9 bases. Trimming removed 0 bases from V and 5 bases from J; junction bases left unmatched: 8. The CDR3 extends over 16 amino acids. From germline, CDR1 is SGHRS and CDR2 YFSETQ. CDR3 coding DNA: TGCGCCAGCAGCTTGGGGGACAGGGTTGGCGGGGAGACCCAGTACTTC. It encodes CASSLGDRVGGETQYF.

Here the CDR3 DNA reads TGTGCCAGTAGTTCCCGACTAGCGGGAGCTTACAATGAGCAGTTCTTC. Amino acids: CASSSRLAGAYNEQFF. This chain uses TRBV19 with TRBJ2-1; TRBD2 aligns across 12 bases. Germline V gives CDR1 LNHDA, CDR2 SQIVND (reference sequence). V was clipped by 5 bases and J by 4 bases; unmatched bases: 6. The CDR3 is 16 amino acids.

The gene calls are TRBV5-3 and TRBJ1-5; D is uncertain. TRBV5-3 is filed as an ORF, its function uncertain. The V gene lost 7 bases and the J gene lost 1 base, with 12 bases spanning the gap. This CDR3 contains 14 residues. The CDR3 protein is CARGEGGSNQPQHF. Written as DNA, the CDR3 is TGTGCCAGAGGAGAAGGAGGGAGCAATCAGCCCCAGCATTTT.

The CDR3 bases are TGTGCCAGCAGTTTGGACAGCAACTATGGCTACACCTTC. Translating gives CASSLDSNYGYTF. The chain joins TRBV2 to TRBJ1-2; the D gene is possibly TRBD1 (6 bases). CDR1 and CDR2 (germline): SNHLY, FYNNEI. Trimming left V 5 bases short and J 2 bases short, with 9 bases between. CDR3 length: 13 amino acids.

Comments on this clone: A read error may produce the germline difference seen at one junction end. The chain links TRBV7-9 to TRBJ1-2; unclear D gene. From germline, CDR1 is SEHNR and CDR2 FQNEAQ (reference sequence). This CDR3 is 16 amino acids long. Here the CDR3 DNA reads TGTGCCAGCAGCCCCGTCGAGTCGGAAAGTAACTATGGCTACCCCTTC. This gives the protein CASSPVESESNYGYPF. The full variable domain, its missing parts supplied by reference TRBV7-9 and TRBJ1-2, is DTGVSQNPRHKITKRGQNVTFRCDPISEHNRLYWYRQTLGQGPEFLTYFQNEAQLEKSRLLSDRFSAERPKGSFSTLEIQRTEQGDSAMYLCASSPVESESNYGYPFGSGTRLTVV.

The chain employs TRBV2 and TRBJ2-7, with 9 nucleotides matching TRBD1. Trimming took 5 bases from V and 3 from J; bases not matched to a gene: 8. This CDR3 has 15 amino acids. CDR1 is SNHLY and CDR2 is FYNNEI in the germline V gene. The CDR3 DNA reads TGTGCCAGCAGTTATTCCGGGACAGGGAACTACGAGCAGTACTTC. It codes for CASSYSGTGNYEQYF. Combining the CDR3 with reference TRBV2 and TRBJ2-7 gives the whole variable domain EPEVTQTPSHQVTQMGQEVILRCVPISNHLYFYWYRQILGQKVEFLVSFYNNEISEKSEIFDDQFSVERPDGSNFTLKIRSTKLEDSAMYFCASSYSGTGNYEQYFGPGTRLTVT.

This clone has a handful of counts. J is TRBJ1-2 and V is TRBV5-5; tentative D call: TRBD1 (5 bases). CDR1 and CDR2 from the germline V gene are SGHKS and YYEKEE (reference sequence). Trimming removed 4 bases at V and 3 bases at J, with 13 bases between. The CDR3 is 14 residues long. The CDR3 DNA sequence: TGTGCCAGCAGCCTAGAACAGGCTGACTATGGCTACACCTTC. Translation: CASSLEQADYGYTF.

This rearrangement joins TRBV30 to TRBJ1-5; 7 nucleotides agree with TRBD1. CDR3 length: 15 amino acids. Trimming took 5 bases from V and 2 from J; bases not matched to a gene: 9. Germline V lookup: CDR1 GTSNPN, CDR2 SVGIG (reference sequence). The CDR3 sequence is CAWARQGIGNQPQHF. The CDR3 nucleotides are TGTGCCTGGGCCCGACAGGGTATCGGCAATCAGCCCCAGCATTTT.

The chain combines TRBV5-1 with TRBJ2-7, with 7 nucleotides matching TRBD1. The CDR3 totals 15 residues. V shed 3 bases, J shed 1 base, and the junction held 7 bases outside the gene matches. The germline gives CDR1 SGHRS, CDR2 YFSETQ. For the CDR3, the DNA is TGCGCCAGCAGCTGGGGACAGTCGCTGTCCTACGAGCAGTACTTC. This codes for CASSWGQSLSYEQYF.

This clone was found a few times. The gene calls are TRBV19 and TRBJ2-1; weak D call: TRBD2 (5 bases). This CDR3 comprises 14 residues. Trimming took off 10 bases at V and 0 bases at J, with 13 bases between the two ends. Germline-derived CDR1 and CDR2 are LNHDA and SQIVND (reference sequence). The CDR3 sequence is CATRRDSSYNEQFF. In DNA, the CDR3 is TGTGCCACGAGACGGGATTCCTCCTACAATGAGCAGTTCTTC.

A few counts support this clone. The rearrangement joins TRBV7-9 to TRBJ1-3; a weak D match, TRBD1 (6 bases). The CDR3 has 13 residues. The V gene lost 4 bases and the J gene lost 8 bases, with 12 bases spanning the gap. Germline V gene lookup returns CDR1 SEHNR and CDR2 FQNEAQ (reference sequence). This chain's CDR3 is CASSSTQGHTIYF. In DNA, the CDR3 is TGTGCCAGCAGCTCGACACAGGGACACACCATATATTTT.

The gene calls are TRBV10-3 and TRBJ1-5; D not certain. Trimming shortened V by 0 bases and J by 2 bases, and 11 bases separated the two germline ends. Germline V gene sequence: CDR1 ENHRY, CDR2 SYGVKD. The CDR3 covers 16 residues. CDR3 region: CAISESVPGGNQPQHF. The CDR3, as DNA: TGTGCCATCAGTGAGTCGGTCCCGGGTGGCAATCAGCCCCAGCATTTT.

The chain has TRBV13 and TRBJ2-3; a possible D gene is TRBD2 (6 bases). CDR1 PRHDT and CDR2 FYEKMQ come from the germline V gene (reference sequence). The CDR3 runs to 17 residues. Trimming removed 5 bases at V and 5 bases at J, with 23 bases between. The DNA of the CDR3 is TGTGCCAGCAGCAAAAGACTAGTTTGGGGTAGGGGAGATACGCAGTATTTT. The encoded protein is CASSKRLVWGRGDTQYF.